The clone carrying this TCR beta chain came up many times. Its target is not known. The data derive from a study of T cells in Graves' hyperthyroidism and ophthalmopathy. On the study more broadly: The authors collected peripheral blood at initial diagnosis, before any treatment. Broader study findings: Most expanded thyroid clonotypes above 0.001 recurred in blood. Ophthalmopathy, as predicted by the model, came a median around 6.7 months after the prediction.

Orbital computed tomography, thyroid ultrasound, serum thyroxine and TRAb, and clinical symptoms together informed the diagnoses. Amplification targeted TCR beta CDR3 regions from RNA transcripts. In the first-round RT-PCR of the TCR CDR3, the HTBI primer set was used. TCRdb passed the multiplex PCR reads through MiXCR, listing each CDR3 protein once. Of approximately 610,000 distinct CDR3 sequences detected, roughly 14% appear once; the ten largest clones hold approximately 4.3%. Input material: blood. The receptor was isolated from a woman between 35 and 50 years old with Graves' ophthalmopathy.

The CDR3 sequence is CASSFKGGTTEAFF. The CDR3 DNA follows: TGCGCCAGCAGCTTTAAGGGCGGGACCACTGAAGCTTTCTTT. This chain connects TRBV5-1 to TRBJ1-1; perhaps TRBD1 as D (5 bases). Germline-derived CDR1 and CDR2 are SGHRS and YFSETQ. This CDR3 is built from 14 residues. V lost 2 bases and J lost 4, with 12 bases in between. The variable domain in full, with the rest retrieved from reference TRBV5-1 and TRBJ1-1, is KAGVTQTPRYLIKTRGQQVTLSCSPISGHRSVSWYQQTPGQGLQFLFEYFSETQRNKGNFPGRFSGRQFSNSRSEMNVSTLELGDSALYLCASSFKGGTTEAFFGQGTRLTVV.